Listed below are T cell receptor beta chains from one sample, sequenced in a study of early stage breast cancer tumors. Clones were sequenced by immunoSEQ multiplex PCR, and TCRdb holds only the in-frame ones, with some missing. The profile shows fewer than 70,000 clones, 80% of them singletons. Sequenced input: blood. These receptors were taken from a person in their 40s with breast cancer. The CDR3 runs from the conserved cysteine through the conserved F or W. D genes are given only for firm matches. Clone size is stated in some rows and not others, as once, few, many or a class when expanded.

d_call j_call clone_size v_call cdr3_nt cdr3_aa
NA TRBJ1-1 few TRBV30 TGTGCCTGCTTGGGGTCCACTGAAGCTTTCTTT CACLGSTEAFF
TRBD2 TRBJ2-1 NA TRBV7-9 TGTGCCAGCAGCCCTCCAGGGACTAGCCCCAATGAGCAGTTCTTC CASSPPGTSPNEQFF
TRBD2 TRBJ2-7 NA TRBV30 TGTGCCTGGACTATAGCGGGAGGGAGCTCCTACGAGCAGTACTTC CAWTIAGGSSYEQYF
NA TRBJ2-6 NA TRBV9 TGTGCCAGCAGCCTGTCCCGGGACGGGTCTGGGGCCAACGTCCTGACTTTC CASSLSRDGSGANVLTF
NA TRBJ2-1 NA TRBV5-8 TGTGCCAGCAGCCTCCAGGTGGGGAGCTCCTACAATGAGCAGTTCTTC CASSLQVGSSYNEQFF
NA TRBJ1-4 NA TRBV13 TGTGCCAGCAGTTCAAGGGGTTTATTGGGAACTAATGAAAAACTGTTTTTT CASSSRGLLGTNEKLFF
NA TRBJ2-5 NA TRBV29-1 TGCAGCGTGGCGCTTCAAGAGACCCAGTACTTC CSVALQETQYF
NA TRBJ1-1 NA TRBV18 TGTGCCAGCTCGCTGACGGAGGACACTGAAGCTTTCTTT CASSLTEDTEAFF
NA TRBJ1-2 NA TRBV7-3 TGTGCCAGCAGCCAGGACAGCTCCTATGGCTACACCTTC CASSQDSSYGYTF
NA TRBJ2-2 NA TRBV27 TGTGCCAGCAGCCGAGCTGAGAACACCGGGGAGCTGTTTTTT CASSRAENTGELFF
TRBD1 TRBJ2-6 once TRBV7-9 TGTGCCGGATACAGGGGATCTGGGGCCAACGTCCTGACTTTC CAGYRGSGANVLTF
NA TRBJ1-3 NA TRBV4-1 TGCGCCAGCAGCCAAGAGGAAGGGCGAACTGGAAACACCATATATTTT CASSQEEGRTGNTIYF
TRBD2 TRBJ2-3 NA TRBV6-4 TGTGCCAGCAGTGAAACTAGCGGGAGAGATACGCAGTATTTT CASSETSGRDTQYF
NA TRBJ2-2 NA TRBV14 TGTGCCAGCCGAGATACAGGTTACACCGGGGAGCTGTTTTTT CASRDTGYTGELFF
NA TRBJ2-7 NA TRBV7-8 TGTGCCAGCAGCGCCCGGGACATAGGTGGAGGGGTATACTACGAGCAGTACTTC CASSARDIGGGVYYEQYF
TRBD2 TRBJ2-1 NA TRBV7-3 TGTGCCAGCAGCTGGACGGGACTAGCGGGAGTCTACAATGAGCAGTTCTTC CASSWTGLAGVYNEQFF
NA TRBJ2-1 NA TRBV28 TGTGCCAGCATAGGCGGAGGCTCCTACAATGAGCAGTTCTTC CASIGGGSYNEQFF
TRBD1 TRBJ1-1 NA TRBV19 TGTGCCACCGGGCGGGACAGGGGTACTGAAGCTTTCTTT CATGRDRGTEAFF
TRBD1 TRBJ2-1 NA TRBV5-4 TGTGCCAGCAGCTTGGAGGACAGGGTATACAATGAGCAGTTCTTC CASSLEDRVYNEQFF